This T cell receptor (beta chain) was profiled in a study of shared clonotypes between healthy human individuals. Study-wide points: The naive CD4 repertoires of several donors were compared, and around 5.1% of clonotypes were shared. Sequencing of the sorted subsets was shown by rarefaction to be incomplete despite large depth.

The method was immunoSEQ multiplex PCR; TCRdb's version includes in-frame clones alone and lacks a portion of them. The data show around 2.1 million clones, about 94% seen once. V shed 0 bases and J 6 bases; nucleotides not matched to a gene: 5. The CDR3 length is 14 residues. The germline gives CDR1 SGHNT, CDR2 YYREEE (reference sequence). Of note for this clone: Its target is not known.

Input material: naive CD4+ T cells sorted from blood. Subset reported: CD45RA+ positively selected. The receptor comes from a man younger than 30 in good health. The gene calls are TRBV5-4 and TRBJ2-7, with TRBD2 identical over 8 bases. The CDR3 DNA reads TGTGCCAGCAGCTTGGAGAGCGGGAGTCGCGAGCAGTACTTC. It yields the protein CASSLESGSREQYF.